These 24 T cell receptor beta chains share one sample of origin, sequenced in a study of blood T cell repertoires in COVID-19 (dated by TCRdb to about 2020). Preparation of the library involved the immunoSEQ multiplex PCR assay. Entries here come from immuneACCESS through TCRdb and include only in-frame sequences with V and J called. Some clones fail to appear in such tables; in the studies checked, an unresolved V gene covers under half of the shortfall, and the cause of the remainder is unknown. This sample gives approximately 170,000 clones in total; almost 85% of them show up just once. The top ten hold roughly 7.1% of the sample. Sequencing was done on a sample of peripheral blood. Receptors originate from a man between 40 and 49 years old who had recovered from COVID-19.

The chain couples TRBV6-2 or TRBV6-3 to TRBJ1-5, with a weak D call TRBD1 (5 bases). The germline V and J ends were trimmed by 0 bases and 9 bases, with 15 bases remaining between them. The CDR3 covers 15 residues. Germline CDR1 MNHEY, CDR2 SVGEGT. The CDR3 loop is CASSYSMQGQGPQHF. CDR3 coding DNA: TGTGCCAGCAGTTACTCGATGCAGGGTCAAGGGCCCCAGCATTTT.

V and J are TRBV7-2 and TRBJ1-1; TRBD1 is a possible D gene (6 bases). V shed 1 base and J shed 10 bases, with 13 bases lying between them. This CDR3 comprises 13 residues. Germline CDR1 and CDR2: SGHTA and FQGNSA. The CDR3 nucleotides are TGTGCCAGCAGCTTAGGTCAGGGCAGGGGAGCTTTCTTT. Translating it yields CASSLGQGRGAFF.

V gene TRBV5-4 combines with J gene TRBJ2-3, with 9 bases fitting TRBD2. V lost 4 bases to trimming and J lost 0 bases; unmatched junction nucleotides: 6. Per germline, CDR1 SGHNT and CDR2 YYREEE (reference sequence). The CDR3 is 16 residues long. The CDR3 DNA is TGTGCCAGCAGCCCAGATAGCGGGGGAAGCACAGATACGCAGTATTTT. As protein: CASSPDSGGSTDTQYF.

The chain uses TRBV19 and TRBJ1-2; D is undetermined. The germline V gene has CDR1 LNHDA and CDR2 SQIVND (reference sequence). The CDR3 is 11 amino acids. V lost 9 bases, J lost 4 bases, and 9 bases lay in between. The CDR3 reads CASSEGYGYTF. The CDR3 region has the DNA TGTGCCAGCAGCGAAGGCTATGGCTACACCTTC.

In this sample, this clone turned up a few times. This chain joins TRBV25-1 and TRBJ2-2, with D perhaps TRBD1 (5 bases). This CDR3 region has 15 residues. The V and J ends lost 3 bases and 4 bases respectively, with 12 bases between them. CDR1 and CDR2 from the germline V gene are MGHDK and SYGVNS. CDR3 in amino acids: CASSDRRVGTGELFF. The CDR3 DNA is TGTGCCAGCAGTGATCGCAGGGTCGGCACCGGGGAGCTGTTTTTT.

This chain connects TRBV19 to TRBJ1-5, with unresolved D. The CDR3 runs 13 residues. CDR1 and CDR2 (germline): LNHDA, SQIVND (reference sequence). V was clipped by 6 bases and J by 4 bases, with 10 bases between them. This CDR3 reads CASRAAGNQPQHF. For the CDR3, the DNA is TGTGCCAGTAGGGCCGCGGGGAATCAGCCCCAGCATTTT. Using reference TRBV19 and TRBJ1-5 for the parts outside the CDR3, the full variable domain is DGGITQSPKYLFRKEGQNVTLSCEQNLNHDAMYWYRQDPGQGLRLIYYSQIVNDFQKGDIAEGYSVSREKKESFPLTVTSAQKNPTAFYLCASRAAGNQPQHFGDGTRLSIL.

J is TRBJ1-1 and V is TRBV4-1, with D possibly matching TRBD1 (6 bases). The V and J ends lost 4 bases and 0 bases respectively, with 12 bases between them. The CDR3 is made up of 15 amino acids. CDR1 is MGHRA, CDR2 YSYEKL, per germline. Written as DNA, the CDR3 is TGCGCCAGCAGCCTTAGGGGGGGTATGAACACTGAAGCTTTCTTT. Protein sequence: CASSLRGGMNTEAFF.

This chain's CDR3 is CASSSGRLNQPQHF. CDR3 nucleotides: TGTGCCAGCAGCTCCGGGAGACTAAATCAGCCCCAGCATTTT. The gene calls are TRBV6-5 and TRBJ1-5; D remains ambiguous. Trimming removed 6 bases from V and 4 bases from J, with 13 bases in between. The CDR3 spans 14 residues. The germline CDR1 and CDR2 sequences are MNHEY and SVGAGI.

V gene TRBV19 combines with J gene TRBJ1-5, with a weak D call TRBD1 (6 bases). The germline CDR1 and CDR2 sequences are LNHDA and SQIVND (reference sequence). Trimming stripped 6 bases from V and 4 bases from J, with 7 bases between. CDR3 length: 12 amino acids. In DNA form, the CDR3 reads TGTGCCAGTAGCCAGGGGAATCAGCCCCAGCATTTT. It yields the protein CASSQGNQPQHF.

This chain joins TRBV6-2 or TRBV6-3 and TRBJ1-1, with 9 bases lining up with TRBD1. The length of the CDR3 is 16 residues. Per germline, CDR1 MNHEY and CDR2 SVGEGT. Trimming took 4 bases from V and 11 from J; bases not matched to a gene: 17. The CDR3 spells CASSSRDRETSKWAFF. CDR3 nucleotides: TGTGCCAGCAGTTCCCGGGACAGGGAAACTTCAAAGTGGGCTTTCTTT.

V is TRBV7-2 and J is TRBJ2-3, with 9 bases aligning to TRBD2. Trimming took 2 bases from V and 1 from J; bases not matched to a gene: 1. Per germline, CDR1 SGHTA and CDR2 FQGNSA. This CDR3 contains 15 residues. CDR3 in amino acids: CASSLQRGGTDTQYF. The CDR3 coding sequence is TGTGCCAGCAGCTTACAGCGGGGGGGCACAGATACGCAGTATTTT.

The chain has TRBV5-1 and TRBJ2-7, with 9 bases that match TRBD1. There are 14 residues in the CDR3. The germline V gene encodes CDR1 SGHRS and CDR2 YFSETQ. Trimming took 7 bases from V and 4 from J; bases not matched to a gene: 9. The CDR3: CASRTGDHTYEQYF. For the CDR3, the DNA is TGCGCCAGCCGGACAGGGGATCATACTTACGAGCAGTACTTC.

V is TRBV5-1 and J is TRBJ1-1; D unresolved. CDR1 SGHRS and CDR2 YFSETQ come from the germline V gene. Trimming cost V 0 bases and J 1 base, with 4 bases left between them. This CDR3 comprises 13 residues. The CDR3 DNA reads TGCGCCAGCAGCTTGGAGCCGAACACTGAAGCTTTCTTT. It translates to CASSLEPNTEAFF.

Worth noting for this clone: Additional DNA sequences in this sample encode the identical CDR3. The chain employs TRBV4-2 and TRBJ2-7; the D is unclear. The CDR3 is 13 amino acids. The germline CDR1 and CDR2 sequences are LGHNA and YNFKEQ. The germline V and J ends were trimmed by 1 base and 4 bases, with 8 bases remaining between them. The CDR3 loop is CASSQGASYEQYF. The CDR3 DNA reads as TGTGCCAGCAGCCAAGGAGCTAGTTACGAGCAGTACTTC.

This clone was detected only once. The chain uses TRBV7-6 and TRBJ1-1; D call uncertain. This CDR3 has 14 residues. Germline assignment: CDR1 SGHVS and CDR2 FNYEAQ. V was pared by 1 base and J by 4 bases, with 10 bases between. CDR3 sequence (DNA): TGTGCCAGCAGCTTAGGGCAGACTGTCACTGAAGCTTTCTTT. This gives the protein CASSLGQTVTEAFF.

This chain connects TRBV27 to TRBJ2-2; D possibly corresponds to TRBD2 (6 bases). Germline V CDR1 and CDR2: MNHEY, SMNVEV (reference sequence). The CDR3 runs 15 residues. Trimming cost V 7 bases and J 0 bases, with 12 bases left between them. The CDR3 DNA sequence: TGTGCCAGCAAGGTGCTAGCGACGAACACCGGGGAGCTGTTTTTT. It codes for CASKVLATNTGELFF.

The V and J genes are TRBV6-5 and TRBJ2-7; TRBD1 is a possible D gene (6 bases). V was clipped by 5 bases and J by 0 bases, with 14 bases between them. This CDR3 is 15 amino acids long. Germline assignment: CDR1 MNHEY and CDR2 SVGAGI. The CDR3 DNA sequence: TGTGCCAGCAGTCGTGACAGGAGGATCTCCTACGAGCAGTACTTC. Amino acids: CASSRDRRISYEQYF.

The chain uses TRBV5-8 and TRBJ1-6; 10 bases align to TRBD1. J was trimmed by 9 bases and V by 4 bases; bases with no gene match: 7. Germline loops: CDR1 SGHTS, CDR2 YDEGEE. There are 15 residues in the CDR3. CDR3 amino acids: CASSPEGTGVSPLHF. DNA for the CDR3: TGTGCCAGCAGCCCTGAGGGGACAGGGGTTTCACCCCTCCACTTT.

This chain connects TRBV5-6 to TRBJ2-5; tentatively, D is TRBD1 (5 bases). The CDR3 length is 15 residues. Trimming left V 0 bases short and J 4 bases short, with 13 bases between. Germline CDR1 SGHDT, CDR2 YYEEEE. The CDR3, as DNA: TGTGCCAGCAGCTTGGGCACAGGCCTGCCAGAGACCCAGTACTTC. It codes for CASSLGTGLPETQYF.

The CDR3 is CASSMGQVTSRETQYF. The CDR3 DNA sequence: TGTGCCAGTAGTATGGGGCAGGTGACTAGTAGAGAGACCCAGTACTTC. The chain links TRBV19 to TRBJ2-5; tentative D call: TRBD2 (6 bases). Germline assignment: CDR1 LNHDA and CDR2 SQIVND (reference sequence). This CDR3 contains 16 residues. V lost 3 bases to trimming and J lost 4 bases, with 18 bases between them. Drawing the rest from reference TRBV19 and TRBJ2-5, the complete variable domain is DGGITQSPKYLFRKEGQNVTLSCEQNLNHDAMYWYRQDPGQGLRLIYYSQIVNDFQKGDIAEGYSVSREKKESFPLTVTSAQKNPTAFYLCASSMGQVTSRETQYFGPGTRLLVL.

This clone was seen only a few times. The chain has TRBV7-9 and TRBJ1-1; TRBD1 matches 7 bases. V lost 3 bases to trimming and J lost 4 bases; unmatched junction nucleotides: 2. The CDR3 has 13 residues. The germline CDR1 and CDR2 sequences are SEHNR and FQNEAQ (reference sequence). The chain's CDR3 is CASSLTGSTEAFF. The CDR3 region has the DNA TGTGCCAGCAGCTTGACAGGGAGCACTGAAGCTTTCTTT.

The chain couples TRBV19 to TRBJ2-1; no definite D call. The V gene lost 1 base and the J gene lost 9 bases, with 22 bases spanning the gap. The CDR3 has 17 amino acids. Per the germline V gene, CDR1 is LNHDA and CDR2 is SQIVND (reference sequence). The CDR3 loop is CASSIAFPSALGLEQFF. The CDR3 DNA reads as TGTGCCAGTAGTATAGCATTTCCCAGCGCCCTAGGTCTTGAGCAGTTCTTC. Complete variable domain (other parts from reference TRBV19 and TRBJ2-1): DGGITQSPKYLFRKEGQNVTLSCEQNLNHDAMYWYRQDPGQGLRLIYYSQIVNDFQKGDIAEGYSVSREKKESFPLTVTSAQKNPTAFYLCASSIAFPSALGLEQFFGPGTRLTVL.

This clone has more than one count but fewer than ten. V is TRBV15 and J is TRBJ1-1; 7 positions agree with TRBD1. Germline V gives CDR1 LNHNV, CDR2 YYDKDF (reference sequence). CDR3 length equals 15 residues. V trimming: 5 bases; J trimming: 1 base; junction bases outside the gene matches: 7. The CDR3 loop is CATSGAGGRNTEAFF. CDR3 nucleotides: TGTGCCACCAGCGGCGCAGGGGGGCGGAACACTGAAGCTTTCTTT. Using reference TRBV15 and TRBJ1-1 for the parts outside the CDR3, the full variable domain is DAMVIQNPRYQVTQFGKPVTLSCSQTLNHNVMYWYQQKSSQAPKLLFHYYDKDFNNEADTPDNFQSRRPNTSFCFLDIRSPGLGDTAMYLCATSGAGGRNTEAFFGQGTRLTVV.

This CDR3 reads CASRATGQTGGYTF. The CDR3 coding sequence is TGTGCCAGCAGAGCAACGGGACAGACAGGCGGCTACACCTTC. The chain uses TRBV6-5 and TRBJ1-2; TRBD1 matches at 7 bases. V shed 6 bases, J shed 8 bases, and the junction held 12 bases outside the gene matches. Per the germline V gene, CDR1 is MNHEY and CDR2 is SVGAGI. The CDR3 consists of 14 residues.